The 16 T cell receptor beta chains below were found in one sample sequenced in a study of T-cell reconstitution after alpha-beta-depleted transplantation in children. TCRbeta library construction was performed incorporating unique molecular identifiers. One entry per CDR3 protein, called by TCRdb with MiXCR from the PCR reads. The table has 250,000 to 350,000 distinct CDR3 sequences, approximately 20% seen once. This material consisted of PBMCs, mostly from graft donor cells, taken 180 days after TCRalphabeta/CD19-depleted stem cell transplant. These receptors came from a male patient younger than 18 who had a stem cell transplant for acute lymphoblastic leukemia, so the T cells may come from the graft donor.

This clonotype was found a few times. The V gene is TRBV5-1, the J gene TRBJ2-1; D remains unclear. Trimming pared 4 bases from V and 0 bases from J, leaving 8 bases between. The CDR3 length is 14 residues. The germline V gene has CDR1 SGHRS and CDR2 YFSETQ. The CDR3 reads CASSPPPSYNEQFF. In DNA form, the CDR3 reads TGCGCCAGCAGCCCCCCCCCCTCCTACAATGAGCAGTTCTTC.

This clonotype was seen more than once but under ten times. The J gene is TRBJ1-4, the V gene TRBV6-1; D unresolved. The V end was cut by 5 bases, the J end by 5 bases, with 6 bases between. The germline V gene encodes CDR1 MNHNS and CDR2 SASEGT. This CDR3 contains 12 residues. CDR3 DNA: TGTGCCAGCAGTAAGGGAAATGAAAAACTGTTTTTT. Its translation is CASSKGNEKLFF.

The chain combines TRBV29-1 with TRBJ1-1; possibly TRBD1 for D (5 bases). The CDR3 runs 13 residues. V was shortened by 5 bases and J by 3 bases, with 13 bases between the two germline ends. Germline CDR1 and CDR2: SQVTM and ANQGSEA. CDR3 DNA: TGCAGCGTTAATACCGGGACCCACACTGAAGCTTTCTTT. Its translation is CSVNTGTHTEAFF.

The chain has TRBV29-1 and TRBJ1-1, with TRBD1 identical over 12 bases. The V gene end was trimmed by 2 bases and the J gene end by 5 bases; junction bases not matched to a gene: 6. The V gene's germline CDR1 is SQVTM and CDR2 ANQGSEA. CDR3 length: 15 residues. In nucleotides, the CDR3 is TGCAGCGTTGAACTCGGGGACAGGGGGCCGACTGAAGCTTTCTTT. This sequence encodes CSVELGDRGPTEAFF. Using reference TRBV29-1 and TRBJ1-1 for the parts outside the CDR3, the full variable domain is SAVISQKPSRDICQRGTSLTIQCQVDSQVTMMFWYRQQPGQSLTLIATANQGSEATYESGFVIDKFPISRPNLTFSTLTVSNMSPEDSSIYLCSVELGDRGPTEAFFGQGTRLTVV.

This clonotype was found a few times. The rearrangement uses TRBV12-3 or TRBV12-4 and TRBJ2-7; D is perhaps TRBD2 (7 bases). V was shortened by 6 bases and J by 2 bases, with 17 bases between the two germline ends. This CDR3 has 15 amino acids. The CDR3 sequence is CASRRETGQTYEQYF. The CDR3 region has the DNA TGTGCCAGCAGGCGGGAGACAGGACAAACCTACGAGCAGTACTTC.

This clonotype came up a few times. V usage is TRBV3-1 and J usage is TRBJ2-1; 9 nucleotides match TRBD2. With V trimmed by 7 bases and J by 4 bases, 11 bases remained unmatched. There are 16 residues in the CDR3. CDR1 LGHDT and CDR2 YNNKEL come from the germline V gene (reference sequence). The CDR3: CASTPKGTSSYNEQFF. CDR3 nucleotide sequence: TGTGCCAGCACCCCCAAGGGGACTAGCTCTTACAATGAGCAGTTCTTC.

V usage is TRBV6-2 or TRBV6-3 and J usage is TRBJ2-5; tentative D call: TRBD2 (6 bases). This CDR3 spans 15 amino acids. The V end was cut by 5 bases, the J end by 1 base, with 14 bases between. Per the germline V gene, CDR1 is MNHEY and CDR2 is SVGEGT. As DNA, the CDR3 is TGTGCCAGCAGTCCCCGCGGCGGGATCCAAGAGACCCAGTACTTC. The encoded protein is CASSPRGGIQETQYF.

DNA of the CDR3: TGTGCCAGCACTTTTCCGGGACTAGCGGGACCCACAGATACGCAGTATTTT. Translating gives CASTFPGLAGPTDTQYF. V gene TRBV6-4 combines with J gene TRBJ2-3; TRBD2 agrees at 13 bases. V trimming: 7 bases; J trimming: 2 bases; junction bases outside the gene matches: 9. The CDR3 totals 17 residues. Germline loops: CDR1 MRHNA, CDR2 SNTAGT.

The chain employs TRBV20-1 and TRBJ2-1, with 7 bases identical to TRBD2. V was pared by 6 bases and J by 7 bases, with 9 bases of the junction left unmatched. Germline V lookup: CDR1 DFQATT, CDR2 SNEGSKA (reference sequence). The CDR3 is 13 amino acids. This CDR3 reads CSALAALRNEQFF. In DNA form, the CDR3 reads TGCAGTGCCCTAGCGGCGTTGAGGAATGAGCAGTTCTTC.

This clonotype was found a few times. The chain recombines TRBV29-1 with TRBJ2-7; D remains unclear. Germline V gene data show CDR1 as SQVTM and CDR2 as ANQGSEA. Trimming removed 3 bases from V and 3 bases from J, with 6 bases in between. The CDR3 contains 11 residues. The CDR3 here is CSVERNYEQYF. The CDR3 DNA is TGCAGCGTTGAGCGGAACTACGAGCAGTACTTC.

The chain has TRBV29-1 and TRBJ2-2; 7 bases line up with TRBD1. Germline CDR1 reads SQVTM; CDR2 reads ANQGSEA. The CDR3 contains 15 residues. V was pared by 6 bases and J by 4 bases, with 11 bases of the junction left unmatched. This chain's CDR3 is CSVNSGTAFTGELFF. CDR3 nucleotide sequence: TGCAGCGTAAACTCCGGGACAGCCTTCACCGGGGAGCTGTTTTTT.

This clonotype turned up a few times. The chain has TRBV3-1 and TRBJ1-3; a possible D gene is TRBD1 (6 bases). The V gene lost 5 bases and the J gene lost 0 bases, with 11 bases spanning the gap. The length of the CDR3 is 15 residues. The germline V gene has CDR1 LGHDT and CDR2 YNNKEL (reference sequence). The CDR3 loop is CASSRGWGSGNTIYF. The CDR3 bases are TGTGCCAGCAGCAGGGGGTGGGGCTCTGGAAACACCATATATTTT.

The chain couples TRBV20-1 to TRBJ1-2; a possible D gene is TRBD1 (6 bases). The CDR3 consists of 14 residues. V lost 1 base, J lost 3 bases, and 12 bases lay in between. CDR1 and CDR2 from the germline V gene are DFQATT and SNEGSKA (reference sequence). CDR3 sequence reads: CSARGGGPYYGYTF. CDR3 nucleotides: TGCAGTGCTAGAGGTGGGGGGCCTTACTATGGCTACACCTTC.

In this sample, this clonotype turned up a few times. The rearrangement joins TRBV3-1 to TRBJ2-1, with D uncertain. This CDR3 has 17 amino acids. The V end was cut by 0 bases, the J end by 4 bases, with 16 bases between. The germline V gene has CDR1 LGHDT and CDR2 YNNKEL (reference sequence). The CDR3 protein is CASSQDLLRGPYNEQFF. As DNA, the CDR3 is TGTGCCAGCAGCCAAGATCTTTTACGAGGCCCTTACAATGAGCAGTTCTTC.

This clonotype has a handful of counts. The chain has TRBV20-1 and TRBJ2-1, with 10 bases lining up with TRBD2. The J segment lost 6 bases and the V segment lost 5 bases, leaving 10 bases of the junction unmatched. The CDR3 consists of 15 residues. CDR1 is DFQATT, CDR2 SNEGSKA, per germline (reference sequence). CDR3: CSADTGTSVINEQFF. The CDR3, as DNA: TGCAGTGCTGATACCGGGACTAGCGTTATCAATGAGCAGTTCTTC.

This clonotype was seen at least ten times. The V call is TRBV7-3, the J call TRBJ2-3; TRBD2 matches 11 bases. There are 20 residues in the CDR3. The V gene's germline CDR1 is SGHTA and CDR2 FQGTGA. V trimming: 2 bases; J trimming: 2 bases; junction bases outside the gene matches: 15. The CDR3 DNA reads as TGTGCCAGCAGCTTATTGAACCCCAGACTAGCGGGGAGATCCACAGATACGCAGTATTTT. This gives the protein CASSLLNPRLAGRSTDTQYF.